The T cell receptor (beta chain) described here comes from a study of T cells in Graves' hyperthyroidism and ophthalmopathy. Study-level results: Onset of ophthalmopathy came a median approximately 6.5 months after the model predicted it.

RNA transcripts yielded amplified TCR beta CDR3 regions. The TCR CDR3 first-round RT-PCR relied on the HTBI primer set. TCRdb redid the calling of the multiplex PCR reads with MiXCR, one entry per CDR3 protein. Of fewer than 650,000 distinct CDR3 sequences listed, around 15% are singletons. As concerns this clonotype: Its antigen is still unknown.

V was pared by 8 bases and J by 4 bases, with 25 bases of the junction left unmatched. The CDR3 runs 19 residues. Germline CDR1 is SQVTM and CDR2 is ANQGSEA. Newly diagnosed hyperthyroidism, duration under 2 months, in patients aged 18 to 65. This sequence joins TRBV29-1 and TRBJ2-3; TRBD2 aligns across 9 bases. The receptor's source is a woman aged 40 to 55 with Graves' hyperthyroidism. The sequenced sample consisted of blood. Here the CDR3 reads CSTELSGSGRGGDADTQYF. In nucleotides, the CDR3 is TGCAGCACCGAACTTTCGGGGAGCGGGCGGGGGGGTGACGCAGATACGCAGTATTTT.